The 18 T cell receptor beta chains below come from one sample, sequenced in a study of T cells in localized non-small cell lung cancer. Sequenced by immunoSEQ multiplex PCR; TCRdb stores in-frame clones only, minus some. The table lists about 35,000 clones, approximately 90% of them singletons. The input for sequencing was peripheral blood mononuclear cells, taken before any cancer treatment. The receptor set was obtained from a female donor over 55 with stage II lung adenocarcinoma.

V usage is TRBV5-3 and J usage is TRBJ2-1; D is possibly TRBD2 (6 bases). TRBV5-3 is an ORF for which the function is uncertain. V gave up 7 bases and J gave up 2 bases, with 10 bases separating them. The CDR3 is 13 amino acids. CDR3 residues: CARQRATYNEQFF. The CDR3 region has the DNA TGTGCCAGACAGCGGGCGACCTACAATGAGCAGTTCTTC.

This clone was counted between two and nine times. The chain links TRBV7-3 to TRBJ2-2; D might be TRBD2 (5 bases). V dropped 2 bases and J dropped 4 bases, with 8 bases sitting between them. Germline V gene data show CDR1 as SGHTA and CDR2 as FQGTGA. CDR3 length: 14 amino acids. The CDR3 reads CASSLEGATGELFF. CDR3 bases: TGTGCCAGCAGCTTAGAGGGCGCCACCGGGGAGCTGTTTTTT. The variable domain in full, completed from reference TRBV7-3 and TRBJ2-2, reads GAGVSQTPSNKVTEKGKYVELRCDPISGHTALYWYRQSLGQGPEFLIYFQGTGAADDSGLPNDRFFAVRPEGSVSTLKIQRTERGDSAVYLCASSLEGATGELFFGEGSRLTVL.

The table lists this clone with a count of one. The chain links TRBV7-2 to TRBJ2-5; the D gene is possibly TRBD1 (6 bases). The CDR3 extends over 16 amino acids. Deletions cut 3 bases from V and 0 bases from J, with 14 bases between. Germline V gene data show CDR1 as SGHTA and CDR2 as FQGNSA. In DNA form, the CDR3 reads TGTGCCAGCAGCTTCCGCACCCAGGGGAACCAAGAGACCCAGTACTTC. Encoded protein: CASSFRTQGNQETQYF.

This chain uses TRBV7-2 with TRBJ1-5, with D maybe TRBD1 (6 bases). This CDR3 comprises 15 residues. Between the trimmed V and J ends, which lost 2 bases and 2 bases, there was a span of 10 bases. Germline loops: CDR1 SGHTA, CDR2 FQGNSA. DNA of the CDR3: TGTGCCAGCAGCTTAAGGGCAGGGGGCAATCAGCCCCAGCATTTT. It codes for CASSLRAGGNQPQHF.

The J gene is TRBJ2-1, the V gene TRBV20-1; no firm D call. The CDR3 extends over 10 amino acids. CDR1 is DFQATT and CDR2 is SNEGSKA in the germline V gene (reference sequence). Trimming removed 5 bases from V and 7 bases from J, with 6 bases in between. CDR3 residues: CSALWNEQFF. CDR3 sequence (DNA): TGCAGTGCTCTCTGGAATGAGCAGTTCTTC.

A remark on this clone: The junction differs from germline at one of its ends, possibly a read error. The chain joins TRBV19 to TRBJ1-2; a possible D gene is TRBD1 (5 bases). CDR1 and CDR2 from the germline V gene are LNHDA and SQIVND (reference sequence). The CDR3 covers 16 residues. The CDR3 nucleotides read TGTGTCAGTAGTCCACAGACAGCCTTGCTAGGCTATGGCTACACCTTC. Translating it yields CVSSPQTALLGYGYTF.

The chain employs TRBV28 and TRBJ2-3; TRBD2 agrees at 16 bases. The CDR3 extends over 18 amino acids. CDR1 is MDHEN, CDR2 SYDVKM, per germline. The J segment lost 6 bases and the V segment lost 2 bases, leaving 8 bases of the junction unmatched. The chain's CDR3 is CASSLAWGTSGRADTQYF. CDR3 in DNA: TGTGCCAGCAGTTTAGCATGGGGGACTAGCGGGAGGGCGGATACGCAGTATTTT. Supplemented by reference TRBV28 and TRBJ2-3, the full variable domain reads DVKVTQSSRYLVKRTGEKVFLECVQDMDHENMFWYRQDPGLGLRLIYFSYDVKMKEKGDIPEGYSVSREKKERFSLILESASTNQTSMYLCASSLAWGTSGRADTQYFGPGTRLTVL.

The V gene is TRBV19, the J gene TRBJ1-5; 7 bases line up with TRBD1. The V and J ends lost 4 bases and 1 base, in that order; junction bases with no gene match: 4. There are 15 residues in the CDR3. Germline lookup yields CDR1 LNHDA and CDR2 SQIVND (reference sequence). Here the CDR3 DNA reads TGTGCCAGTAGTAGTACAGGGGTGAGCAATCAGCCCCAGCATTTT. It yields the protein CASSSTGVSNQPQHF.

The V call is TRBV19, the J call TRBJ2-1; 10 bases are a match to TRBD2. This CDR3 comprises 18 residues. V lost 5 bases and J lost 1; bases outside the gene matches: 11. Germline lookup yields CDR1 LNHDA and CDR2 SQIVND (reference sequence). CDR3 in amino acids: CASSPQPLAGVSYNEQFF. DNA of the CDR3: TGTGCCAGTAGTCCTCAACCGCTAGCGGGGGTTTCCTACAATGAGCAGTTCTTC.

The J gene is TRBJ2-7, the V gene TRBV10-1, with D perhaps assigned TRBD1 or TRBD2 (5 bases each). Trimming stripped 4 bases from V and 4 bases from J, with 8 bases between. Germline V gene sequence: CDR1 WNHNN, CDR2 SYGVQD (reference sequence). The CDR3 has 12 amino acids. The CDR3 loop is CASSGDGYEQYF. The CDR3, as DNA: TGCGCCAGCAGTGGGGACGGGTACGAGCAGTACTTC.

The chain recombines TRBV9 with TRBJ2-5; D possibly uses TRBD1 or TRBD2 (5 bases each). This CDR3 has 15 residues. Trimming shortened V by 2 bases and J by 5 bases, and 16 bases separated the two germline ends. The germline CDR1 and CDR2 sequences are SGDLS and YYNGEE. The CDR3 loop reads CASSVGRAGVETQYF. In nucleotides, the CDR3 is TGTGCCAGCAGCGTGGGCAGGGCCGGGGTTGAGACCCAGTACTTC.

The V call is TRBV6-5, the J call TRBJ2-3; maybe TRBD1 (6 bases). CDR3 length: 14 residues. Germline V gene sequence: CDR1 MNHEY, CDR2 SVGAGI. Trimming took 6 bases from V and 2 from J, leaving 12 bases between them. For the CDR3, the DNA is TGTGCCAGCAGCACAGGACAGCACACAGATACGCAGTATTTT. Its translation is CASSTGQHTDTQYF.

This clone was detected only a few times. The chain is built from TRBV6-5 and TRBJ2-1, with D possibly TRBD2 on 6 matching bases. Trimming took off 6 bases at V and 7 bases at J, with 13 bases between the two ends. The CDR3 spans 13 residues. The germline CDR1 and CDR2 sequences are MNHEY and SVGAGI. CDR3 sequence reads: CASSTLARNEQFF. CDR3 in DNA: TGTGCCAGCAGCACCCTAGCGCGTAATGAGCAGTTCTTC.

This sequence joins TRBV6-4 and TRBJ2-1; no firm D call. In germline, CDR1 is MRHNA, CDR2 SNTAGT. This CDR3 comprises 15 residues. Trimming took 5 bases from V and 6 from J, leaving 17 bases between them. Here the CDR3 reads CASSPRPSYPNEQFF. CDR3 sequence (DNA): TGTGCCAGCAGTCCTCGGCCCTCCTATCCCAATGAGCAGTTCTTC.

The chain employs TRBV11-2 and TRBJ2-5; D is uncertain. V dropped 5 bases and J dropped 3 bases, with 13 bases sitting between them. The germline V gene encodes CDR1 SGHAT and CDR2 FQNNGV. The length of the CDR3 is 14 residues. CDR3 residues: CASSIPRRKETQYF. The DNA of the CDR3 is TGTGCCAGCAGCATCCCGCGCAGGAAAGAGACCCAGTACTTC.

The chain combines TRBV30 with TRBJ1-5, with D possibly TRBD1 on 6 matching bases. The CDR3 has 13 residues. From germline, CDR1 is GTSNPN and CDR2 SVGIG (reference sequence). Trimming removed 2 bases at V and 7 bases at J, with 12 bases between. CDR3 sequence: CAWSIQGGQPQHF. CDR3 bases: TGTGCCTGGAGTATACAGGGAGGGCAGCCCCAGCATTTT. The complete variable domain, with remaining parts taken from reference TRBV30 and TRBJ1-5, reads SQTIHQWPATLVQPVGSPLSLECTVEGTSNPNLYWYRQAAGRGLQLLFYSVGIGQISSEVPQNLSASRPQDRQFILSSKKLLLSDSGFYLCAWSIQGGQPQHFGDGTRLSIL.

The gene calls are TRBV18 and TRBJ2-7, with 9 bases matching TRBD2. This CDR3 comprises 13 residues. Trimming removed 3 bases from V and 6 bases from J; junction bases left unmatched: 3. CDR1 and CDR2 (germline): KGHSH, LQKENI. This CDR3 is CASSPSGRSEQYF. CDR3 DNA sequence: TGTGCCAGCTCACCTAGCGGGAGAAGCGAGCAGTACTTC.

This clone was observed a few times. The chain's CDR3 is CASSLGSGTSYEQYF. In nucleotides, the CDR3 is TGTGCCAGCAGCCTGGGTAGCGGGACATCCTACGAGCAGTACTTC. The chain carries TRBV7-9 and TRBJ2-7; 8 nucleotides agree with TRBD2. From germline, CDR1 is SEHNR and CDR2 FQNEAQ (reference sequence). The CDR3 contains 15 residues. V shed 5 bases and J 1 base; nucleotides not matched to a gene: 7.